Sequencing of this TCR beta chain was carried out in a study of cytomegalovirus exposure and HLA in healthy donors (dated by TCRdb to 2016 to 2017). As for the study more broadly: According to an earlier analysis of a few hundred of the donors, about 170 million T cells yielded 117 million unique TCR beta sequences and about 280 Gb of sequence data. The aim of the study was to test whether cataloging public T cell receptors could identify signatures of past pathogen exposure. To predict cytomegalovirus infection status, the study combined high-throughput TCR immunosequencing, statistical association of individual TCRs with disease status, and machine learning. A later genetic analysis took genome-wide SNP genotypes for about 65% of the 666 donors and used that subset as a discovery cohort. All discovery cohort repertoires had been generated on a single sequencing platform. The number of typed donors differed by locus: about 620-640 for A, B, C, DRB1 and DQB1; some 500 for DQA1; some 590 for DPA1; and about 450 for DPB1. An early release covering roughly 600 HLA-typed donors comprised 250 to 350 gigabases of sequencing data and roughly 86 million unique TCR sequences. In the later analysis, no new phenotypic data were used to find candidate immune exposures; instead, reliance was placed on TCR beta sequences and their occurrence across donors. Of the roughly 400 genotyped donors, about 80% fell in the genetic ancestry cluster associated with self-reported Caucasian donors. Among some 400 genotyped donors of the cohort, an average of approximately 240,000 unique TCR beta nucleotide sequences was sequenced per donor, of which roughly 17% were non-productive. An earlier analysis of 500 to 750 of the donors applied high-throughput TCR beta sequencing to assess whether each TCR beta V gene segment acted as functional or pseudogenic. A later analysis re-examined previously published TCR beta repertoires from 500 to 700 donors and added high-resolution HLA genotyping to investigate patterns of TCR occurrence. Along with the roughly 700-subject first cohort, a separate validation cohort of over a hundred different subjects was used. Class I and class II HLA loci were covered by the typing at four-digit resolution. Five DR-DQ haplotypes were handled as single units for association and clustering, since linkage in the cohort was strong. Donor age, sex, ethnicity and CMV serostatus were collected together with the repertoire data. The T cell repertoires of 666 subjects were profiled by immunosequencing and related to cytomegalovirus serostatus. The full study reports these points: According to the authors, the approach could potentially be generalized to other disease states and immunological phenotypes. Compared with equally common non-associated chains, HLA-associated TCR beta chains in a later analysis were more clonally expanded and had lower generation probabilities. In an earlier analysis of some 500 of the donors, most TCR beta V segments were observed in productive rearrangements about 87% or about 30% of the time, broadly matching IMGT annotations. Across donors, most TCR sequences were observed very rarely, whereas some public TCRs were present in many individuals. In a later analysis, the rate of TCR association differed among HLA loci, with DRB1 alleles having the most associated TCRs and HLA-C alleles having the fewest. HLA typing was unavailable for some donors at each locus, so association tests used only the typed subset. Some IMGT-functional V segments, including TRBV6-2 and TRBV6-3, could not be distinguished by the 87-base-pair reads and were therefore excluded. In vitro tests confirmed that a few of the cytomegalovirus-associated TCR beta chains recognize cytomegalovirus antigens. Specific HLA alleles were associated with 15,000 to 20,000 TCR beta sequences at a false discovery rate of 0.05 in a later analysis. When HLA alleles, especially DR and DQ, strongly co-occurred, attributing TCR associations to individual alleles was difficult. The sequencing pipeline was judged likely to have produced a cluster of highly shared sequence variants as a technical artifact. Cytomegalovirus status was reported to be diagnosed by the classifier with high specificity and sensitivity in both the original and validation cohorts. In a later genetic analysis, fewer N-insertions in productive TCRs were reported among donors in an Asian-associated ancestry cluster than the 666-donor mean. A further reported finding was that TCR beta sequences accurately predicted the HLA-A and HLA-B alleles for most subjects in the first cohort. This cohort had only TCR beta chains sequenced, and the lack of alpha or paired-chain data limited which features could be detected. Linkage disequilibrium might explain the correlated functional status among segregating V segments, but an unknown experimental factor could not be excluded. The earlier analysis of about 600 of the donors excluded roughly 17 rarely observed V segments, including chromosome 9 orphons, because counts were too low. Presence/absence analyses assumed roughly uniform sequencing depth across donors, an assumption that may not hold. Several of the top co-occurrence clusters appeared to be linked to parvovirus B19, influenza, CMV and Epstein-Barr virus, according to a later analysis. Immune exposure information for the cohort was limited to CMV serostatus. An association between a missense DCLRE1C variant and V-gene and J-gene trimming of TCR beta chains was found in a later genetic analysis and replicated in an independent cohort. Most CMV-associated TCR beta chains appeared to be HLA-restricted in a later analysis, and the HLA associations seemed to be driven largely by CMV exposure. In the study, 150 to 200 TCR beta chains were listed as associated with cytomegalovirus.

The cohort comprised 710 or so healthy bone marrow donors. At the time of sampling, all cohort members were nominally healthy, though unrecorded immune exposures were likely present. The donor was CMV seropositive and belonged to the group of 250 to 350 seropositive cohort members. Each donor provided a peripheral blood sample, and peripheral blood mononuclear cells were used for TCR beta sequencing. The Qiagen DNeasy Blood Extraction Kit was used to extract genomic DNA from the blood cell samples. The CDR3 runs 13 amino acids, cysteine and phenylalanine included. Only the CDR3 DNA is retained, 39 bases long and in frame from the first base. V and J lose 8 bases and 6 bases, and a span of 13 bases separates them. In the germline V gene, CDR1 corresponds to MNHEY and CDR2 to SVGAGI. To prepare the library, the immunoSEQ multiplex PCR assay was applied. A mixture of 60 forward primers for TCR Vbeta segments and 13 reverse primers for TCR Jbeta segments was used in the multiplex PCR. Amplification of the CDR3 region of rearranged TCR beta genes was performed with a multiplex PCR assay on genomic DNA. Amplified TCR beta libraries were sequenced as 87-base-pair reads on the Illumina HiSeq System. Concerning the study's data processing: A later analysis tallied around 87 million unique TCR beta chains across the 640 or so repertoires, and some 10 million of those chains were shared by two or more donors. A nearest-neighbor algorithm error-corrected the raw reads and collapsed the reads into unique sequences, merging closely related sequences to remove PCR and sequencing errors. Alignment of CDR3 sequences to IMGT reference sequences was used to assign V, D and J gene segments. For a sequence to be retained, a match of at least six nucleotides to both a V gene segment and a J gene segment was required. A rearrangement counted as productive if the CDR3 had no stop codons and remained in frame with V and J, and every other rearrangement counted as non-productive. CDR3 was defined according to IMGT convention as the region running from the second conserved V-encoded cysteine to the conserved J-encoded phenylalanine. Sequences without an unambiguous match to a single V gene segment were excluded from the earlier analysis of approximately 560 of the donors. An earlier analysis of 450 to 650 of the donors called V segments functional above 56.7% productive rearrangements and segregating when the between-donor standard deviation exceeded 5%. To diagnose cytomegalovirus status from the catalog of TCR beta chain sequences, a statistical classification framework was built. In a later analysis, V and J genes were assigned by comparing TCR nucleotide sequences against IMGT/GENE-DB human TR gene sequences. A later analysis assigned CDR3 sequences and most-parsimonious VDJ recombination scenarios with the TCRdist pipeline. In a later analysis, every TCR beta chain was defined by the combination of its CDR3 amino acid sequence and its V-gene family, and reads without a unique V-gene family were dropped. In a later analysis, 550 to 650 highly shared, low-generation-probability nucleotide sequences were removed to address suspected cross-contamination and a sequencing artifact. In a later analysis, a clonal expansion index was calculated for each public chain from normalized within-repertoire ranks of inferred template counts. In a later analysis, generation probabilities were computed with a VDJ recombination model fitted to out-of-frame rearrangements, and the resulting probabilities were checked against IGoR. Hypergeometric tests were used in a later analysis to score TCR-TCR, TCR-HLA and TCR-CMV co-occurrence, with a repertoire-size bias correction applied to the TCR pairs. To estimate false discovery rates, a later analysis permuted the HLA or CMV assignments 20 times. A later analysis grouped co-occurring TCRs with DBSCAN, adding TCRdist sequence similarity when clustering within HLA-allele-positive subsets. Repertoires with fewer than 30,000 or more than 120,000 public chains were left out of co-occurrence clustering, as were about five repertoires with anomalous nucleotide sharing. The source is immuneACCESS, and TCRdb retained only in-frame sequences with V and J called. Part of the clones is not carried over; for the studies checked, unresolved V genes explain less than half of this, and the remainder is unexplained. That table is the source of V, J and clone size, and D and trimming were worked out from the DNA. This sample is represented by approximately 120,000 clones; roughly four fifths of them were singletons. Around 4.2% of the sample goes to the ten largest clones.

As regards this clone: No cognate antigen has been identified for it. Base qualities are missing; no much larger clone stands one base away.

This TCR was sampled from a woman between 45 and 60 years old in good health and CMV-seropositive. The sequenced sample consisted of PBMCs. Recombination connected TRBV6-5 to TRBJ2-2; tentative D gene TRBD2, with 7 bases matching. The nucleotide sequence reads as follows: TGTGCCAGCGGGGGGGCTAACCCCGGGGAGCTGTTTTTT. Translation gives CASGGANPGELFF.